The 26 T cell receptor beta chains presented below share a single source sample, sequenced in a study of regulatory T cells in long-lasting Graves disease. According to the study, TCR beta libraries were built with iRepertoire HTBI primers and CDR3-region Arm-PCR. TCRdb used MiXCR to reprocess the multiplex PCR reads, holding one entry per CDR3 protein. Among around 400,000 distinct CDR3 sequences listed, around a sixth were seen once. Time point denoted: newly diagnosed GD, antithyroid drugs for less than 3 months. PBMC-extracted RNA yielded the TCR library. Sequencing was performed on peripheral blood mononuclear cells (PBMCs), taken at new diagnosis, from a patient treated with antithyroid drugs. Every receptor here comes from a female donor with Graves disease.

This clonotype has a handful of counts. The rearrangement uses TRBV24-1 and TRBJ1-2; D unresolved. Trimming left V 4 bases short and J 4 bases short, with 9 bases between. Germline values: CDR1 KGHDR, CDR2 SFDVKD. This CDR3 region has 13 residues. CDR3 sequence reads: CATSESLRYGYTF. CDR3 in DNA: TGTGCCACCAGTGAAAGCCTCCGCTATGGCTACACCTTC.

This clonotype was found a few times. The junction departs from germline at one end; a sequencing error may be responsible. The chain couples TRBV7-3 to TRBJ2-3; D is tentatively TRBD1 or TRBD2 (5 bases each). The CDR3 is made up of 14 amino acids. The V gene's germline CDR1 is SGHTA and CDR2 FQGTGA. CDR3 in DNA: TGTGCCAGCAGCTTAACGGGACCCACAGATACGCGGTATTTT. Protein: CASSLTGPTDTRYF.

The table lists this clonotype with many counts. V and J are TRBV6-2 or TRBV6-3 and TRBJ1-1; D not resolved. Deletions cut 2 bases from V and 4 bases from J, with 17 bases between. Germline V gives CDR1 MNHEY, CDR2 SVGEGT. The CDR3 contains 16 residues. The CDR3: CASSYPSRGTGTEAFF. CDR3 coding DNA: TGTGCCAGCAGTTACCCCTCTCGGGGTACCGGCACTGAAGCTTTCTTT.

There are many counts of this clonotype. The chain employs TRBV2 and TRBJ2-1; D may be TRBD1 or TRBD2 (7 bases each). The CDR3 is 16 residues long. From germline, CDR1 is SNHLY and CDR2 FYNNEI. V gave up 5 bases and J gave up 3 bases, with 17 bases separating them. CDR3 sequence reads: CASSPRGGDIYNEQFF. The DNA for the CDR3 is TGTGCCAGCAGTCCCAGGGGGGGGGACATCTACAATGAGCAGTTCTTC.

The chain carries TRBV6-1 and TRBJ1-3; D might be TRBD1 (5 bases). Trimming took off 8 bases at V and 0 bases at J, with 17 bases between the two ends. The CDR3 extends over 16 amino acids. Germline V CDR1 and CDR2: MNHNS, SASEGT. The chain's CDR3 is CASDRGSGVSGNTIYF. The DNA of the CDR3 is TGTGCCAGCGACCGGGGGTCGGGGGTCTCTGGAAACACCATATATTTT.

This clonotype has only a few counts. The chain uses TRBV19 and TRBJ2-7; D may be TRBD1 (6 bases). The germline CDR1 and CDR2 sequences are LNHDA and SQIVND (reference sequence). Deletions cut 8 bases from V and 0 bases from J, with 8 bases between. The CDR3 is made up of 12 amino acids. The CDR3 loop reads CASGQTSYEQYF. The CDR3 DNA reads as TGTGCCAGTGGACAGACCTCCTACGAGCAGTACTTC.

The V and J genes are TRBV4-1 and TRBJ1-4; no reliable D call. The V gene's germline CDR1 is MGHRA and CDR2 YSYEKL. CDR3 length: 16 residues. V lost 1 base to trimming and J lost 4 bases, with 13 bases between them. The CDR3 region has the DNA TGCGCCAGCAGCCAAGGCGACCGGGCCGATAATGAAAAACTGTTTTTT. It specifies CASSQGDRADNEKLFF.

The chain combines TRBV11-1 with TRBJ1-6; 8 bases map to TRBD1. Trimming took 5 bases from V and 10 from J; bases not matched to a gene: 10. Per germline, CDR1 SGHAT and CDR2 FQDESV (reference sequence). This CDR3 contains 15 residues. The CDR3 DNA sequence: TGTGCCAGCAGCATCCGACAGGGGCGCGCCTCACCCCTCCACTTT. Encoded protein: CASSIRQGRASPLHF.

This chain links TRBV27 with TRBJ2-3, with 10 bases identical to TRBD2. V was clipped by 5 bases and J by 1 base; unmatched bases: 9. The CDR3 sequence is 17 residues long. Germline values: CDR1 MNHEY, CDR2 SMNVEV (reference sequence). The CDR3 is CASSPPRSGGGTDTQYF. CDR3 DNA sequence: TGTGCCAGCAGTCCCCCGAGGAGCGGGGGGGGCACAGATACGCAGTATTTT.

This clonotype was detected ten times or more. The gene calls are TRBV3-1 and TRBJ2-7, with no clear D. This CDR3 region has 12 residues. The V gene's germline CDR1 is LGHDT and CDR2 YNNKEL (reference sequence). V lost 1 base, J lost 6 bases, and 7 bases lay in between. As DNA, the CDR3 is TGTGCCAGCAGCCAAGGTGTGGTCGAGCAGTACTTC. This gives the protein CASSQGVVEQYF.

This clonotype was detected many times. The CDR3 reads CSPIGRQGNTEAFF. Written as DNA, the CDR3 is TGCAGTCCCATAGGCAGACAGGGGAACACTGAAGCTTTCTTT. This chain connects TRBV20-1 to TRBJ1-1, with 7 bases matching TRBD1. This CDR3 contains 14 residues. CDR1 and CDR2 from the germline V gene are DFQATT and SNEGSKA (reference sequence). Unmatched junction bases numbered 10, after V lost 8 bases and J lost 1 base.

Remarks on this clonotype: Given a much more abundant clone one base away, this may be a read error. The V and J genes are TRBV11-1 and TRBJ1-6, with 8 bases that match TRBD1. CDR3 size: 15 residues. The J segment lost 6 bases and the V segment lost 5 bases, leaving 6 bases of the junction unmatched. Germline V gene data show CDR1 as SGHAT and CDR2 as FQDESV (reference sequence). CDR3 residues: CASSTNRGCNSPLHF. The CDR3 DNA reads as TGTGCCAGCAGCACTAACAGGGGGTGTAATTCACCCCTCCACTTT.

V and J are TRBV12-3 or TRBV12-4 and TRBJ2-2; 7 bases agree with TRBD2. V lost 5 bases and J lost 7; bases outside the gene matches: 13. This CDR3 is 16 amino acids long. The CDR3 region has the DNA TGTGCCAGCAGTAACTCCGGCAGAAGCGGGGTCGGGGAGCTGTTTTTT. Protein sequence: CASSNSGRSGVGELFF.

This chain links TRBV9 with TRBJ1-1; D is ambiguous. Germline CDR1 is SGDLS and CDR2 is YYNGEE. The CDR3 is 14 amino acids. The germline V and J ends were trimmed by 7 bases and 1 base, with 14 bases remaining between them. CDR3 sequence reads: CASRGSLENTEAFF. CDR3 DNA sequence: TGTGCCAGCCGGGGATCCCTTGAGAACACTGAAGCTTTCTTT.

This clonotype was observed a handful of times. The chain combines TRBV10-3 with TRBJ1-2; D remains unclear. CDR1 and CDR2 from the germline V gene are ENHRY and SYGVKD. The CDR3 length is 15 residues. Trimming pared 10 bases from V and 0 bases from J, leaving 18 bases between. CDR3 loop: CATPLGNSSNYGYTF. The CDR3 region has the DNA TGTGCCACTCCCCTCGGAAACAGTTCTAACTATGGCTACACCTTC.

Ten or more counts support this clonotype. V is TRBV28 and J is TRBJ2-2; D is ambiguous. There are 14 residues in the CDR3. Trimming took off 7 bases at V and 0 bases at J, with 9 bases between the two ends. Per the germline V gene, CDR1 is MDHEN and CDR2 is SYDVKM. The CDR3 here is CASTSPSNTGELFF. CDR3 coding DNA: TGTGCCAGCACTTCCCCCTCGAACACCGGGGAGCTGTTTTTT.

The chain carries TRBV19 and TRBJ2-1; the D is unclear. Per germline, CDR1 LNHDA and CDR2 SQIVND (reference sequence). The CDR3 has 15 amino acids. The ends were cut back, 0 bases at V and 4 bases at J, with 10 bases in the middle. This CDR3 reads CASSIETLTYNEQFF. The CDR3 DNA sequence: TGTGCCAGTAGTATAGAAACCCTGACATACAATGAGCAGTTCTTC.

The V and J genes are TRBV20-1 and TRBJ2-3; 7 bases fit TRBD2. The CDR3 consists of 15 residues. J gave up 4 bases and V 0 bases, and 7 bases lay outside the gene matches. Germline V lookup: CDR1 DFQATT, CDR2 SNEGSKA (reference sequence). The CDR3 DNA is TGCAGTGCTAGAGATTGGGCGGGAGTCTCAGATACGCAGTATTTT. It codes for CSARDWAGVSDTQYF.

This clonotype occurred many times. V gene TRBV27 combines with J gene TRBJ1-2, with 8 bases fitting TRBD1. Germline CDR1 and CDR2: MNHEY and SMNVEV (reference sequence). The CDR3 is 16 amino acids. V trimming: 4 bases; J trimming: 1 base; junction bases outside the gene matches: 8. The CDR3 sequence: CASSSSGTGDNYGYTF. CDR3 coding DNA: TGTGCCAGCAGTTCCTCCGGGACAGGAGATAACTATGGCTACACCTTC.

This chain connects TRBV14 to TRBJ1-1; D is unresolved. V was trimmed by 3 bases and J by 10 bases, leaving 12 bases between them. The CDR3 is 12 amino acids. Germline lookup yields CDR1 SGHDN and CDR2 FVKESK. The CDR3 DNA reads TGTGCCAGCAGCCAGGGCCCCGGCCGAGCTTTCTTT. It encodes CASSQGPGRAFF.

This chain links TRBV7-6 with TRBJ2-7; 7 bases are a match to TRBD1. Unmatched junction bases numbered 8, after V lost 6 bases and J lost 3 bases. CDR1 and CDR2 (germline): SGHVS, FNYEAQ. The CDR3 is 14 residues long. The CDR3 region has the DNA TGTGCCAGCAGTCCTGGTCGGGACAGCTACGAGCAGTACTTC. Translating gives CASSPGRDSYEQYF.

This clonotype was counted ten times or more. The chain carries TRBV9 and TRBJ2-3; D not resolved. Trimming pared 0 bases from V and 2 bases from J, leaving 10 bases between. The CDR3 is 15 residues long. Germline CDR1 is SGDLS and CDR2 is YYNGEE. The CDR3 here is CASSVVGRSTDTQYF. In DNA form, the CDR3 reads TGTGCCAGCAGCGTAGTTGGGCGATCCACAGATACGCAGTATTTT.

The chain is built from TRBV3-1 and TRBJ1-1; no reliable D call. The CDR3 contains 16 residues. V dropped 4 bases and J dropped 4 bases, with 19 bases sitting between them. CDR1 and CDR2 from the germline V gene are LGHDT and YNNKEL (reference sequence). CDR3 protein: CASSPQALGVSTEAFF. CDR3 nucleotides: TGTGCCAGCAGCCCTCAGGCCTTGGGCGTGAGCACTGAAGCTTTCTTT.

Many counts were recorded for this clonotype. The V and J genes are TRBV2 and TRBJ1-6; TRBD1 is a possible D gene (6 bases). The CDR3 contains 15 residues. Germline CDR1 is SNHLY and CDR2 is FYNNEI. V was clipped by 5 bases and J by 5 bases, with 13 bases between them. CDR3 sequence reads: CASSSQGWDNSPLHF. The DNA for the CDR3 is TGTGCCAGCAGTTCACAGGGATGGGATAATTCACCCCTCCACTTT.

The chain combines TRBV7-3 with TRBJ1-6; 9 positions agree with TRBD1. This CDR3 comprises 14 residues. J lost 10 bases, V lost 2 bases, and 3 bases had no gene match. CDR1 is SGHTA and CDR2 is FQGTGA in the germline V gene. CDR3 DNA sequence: TGTGCCAGCAGCTTAGGACAGGGGAGATCACCCCTCCACTTT. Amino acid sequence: CASSLGQGRSPLHF.

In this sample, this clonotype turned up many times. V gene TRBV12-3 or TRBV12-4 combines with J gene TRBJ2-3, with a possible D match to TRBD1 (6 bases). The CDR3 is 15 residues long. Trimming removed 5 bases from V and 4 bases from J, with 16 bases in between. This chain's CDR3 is CASSLAQEGADTQYF. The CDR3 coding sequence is TGTGCCAGCAGTCTGGCCCAAGAGGGGGCAGATACGCAGTATTTT.